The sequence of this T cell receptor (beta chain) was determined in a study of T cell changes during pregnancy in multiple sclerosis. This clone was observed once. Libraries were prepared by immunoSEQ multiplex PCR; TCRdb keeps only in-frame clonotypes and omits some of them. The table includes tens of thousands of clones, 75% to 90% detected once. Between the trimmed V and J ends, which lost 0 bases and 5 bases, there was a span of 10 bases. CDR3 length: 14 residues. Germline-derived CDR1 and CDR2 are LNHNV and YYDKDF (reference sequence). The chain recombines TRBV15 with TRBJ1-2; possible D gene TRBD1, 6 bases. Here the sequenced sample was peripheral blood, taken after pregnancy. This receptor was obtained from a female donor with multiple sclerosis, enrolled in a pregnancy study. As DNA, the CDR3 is TGTGCCACCAGCAGAGAGGGGGGGCAGTATGGCTACACCTTC. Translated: CATSREGGQYGYTF.